A single T cell receptor beta chain is shown here with its context. The antigen is unknown. This specimen comes from a study of blood T cells in healthy people across ages. Study observations and caveats: Any conclusive comparison of naive versus antigen-experienced cells was prevented by using unsorted PBMCs.

A second about 7 to 12 cycle PCR used barcoded and J-beta primers. One entry per CDR3 protein, called by TCRdb with MiXCR from the 5' RACE reads. The data hold about 1.5 million distinct CDR3 sequences, with less than 45% observed a single time. The germline gives CDR1 SGDLS, CDR2 YYNGEE. Trimming pared 1 base from V and 6 bases from J, leaving 9 bases between. The CDR3 consists of 13 residues. Sequenced input: blood. The chain combines TRBV9 with TRBJ2-3; D is ambiguous. This receptor was obtained from a woman between 18 and 30 years old in good health. The CDR3, as DNA: TGTGCCAGCAGCGTACAGTTGCGGGATACGCAGTATTTT. It is translated as CASSVQLRDTQYF.